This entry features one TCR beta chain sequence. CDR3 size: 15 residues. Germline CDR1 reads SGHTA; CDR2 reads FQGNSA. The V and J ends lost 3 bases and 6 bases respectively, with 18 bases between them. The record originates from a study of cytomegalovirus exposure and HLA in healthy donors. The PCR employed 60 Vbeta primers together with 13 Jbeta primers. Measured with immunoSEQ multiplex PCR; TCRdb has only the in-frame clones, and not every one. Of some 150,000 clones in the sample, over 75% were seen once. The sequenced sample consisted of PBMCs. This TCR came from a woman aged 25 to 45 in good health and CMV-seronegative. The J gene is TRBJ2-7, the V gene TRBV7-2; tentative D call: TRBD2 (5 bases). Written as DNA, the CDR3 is TGTGCCAGCAGCTTCTCCCGGGATAACATCGGCGAGCAGTACTTC. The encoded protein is CASSFSRDNIGEQYF. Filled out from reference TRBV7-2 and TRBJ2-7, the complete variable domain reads GAGVSQSPSNKVTEKGKDVELRCDPISGHTALYWYRQSLGQGLEFLIYFQGNSAPDKSGLPSDRFSAERTGGSVSTLTIQRTQQEDSAVYLCASSFSRDNIGEQYFGPGTRLTVT.